Listed below are T cell receptor beta chains from one sample, sequenced in a study of blood T cell repertoires in COVID-19. Repertoires were generated with immunoSEQ multiplex PCR, while TCRdb's copy carries only in-frame clones and drops some. Of approximately 300,000 clones listed, 70% to 90% are singletons. Sequenced: PBMCs or T cells enriched from blood (not recorded which). The receptors were gathered from a woman aged 25 to 45 who had recovered from COVID-19. CDR3s include the opening cysteine and the closing phenylalanine or tryptophan. A D gene is named only where the DNA matches it firmly. Not all rows give a size; the values are once, few, many and, for expanded clones, a class.

length	size	J	D	V	CDR3
15	-	TRBJ1-1	TRBD1	TRBV4-1	CASSHIGQALSEAFF
16	-	TRBJ1-1	-	TRBV19	CASRRMGPRGRAEAFF
15	-	TRBJ2-7	-	TRBV5-4	CASSADRINSYEQYF
19	-	TRBJ1-6	-	TRBV6-1	CASSAGHFNLGRKGGALHF
15	-	TRBJ2-5	TRBD2	TRBV5-4	CASSLARTSGEPLNF
14	-	TRBJ2-1	TRBD2	TRBV9	CASSVVGTSGEQFF
14	-	TRBJ2-7	TRBD1	TRBV19	CASSVGQGFHEQYF
15	once	TRBJ1-5	TRBD1	TRBV6-5	CASRPGTGGNQPQHF
17	-	TRBJ2-3	TRBD2	TRBV5-1	CASSPDRAGVTTDTQYF
13	-	TRBJ2-7	TRBD1	TRBV29-1	CSVARGLSYEQYF
14	-	TRBJ1-1	-	TRBV3-1/TRBV3-2	CASSHRDTSTEAFF
17	-	TRBJ1-3	-	TRBV4-3	CASSQEELAGWGNTIYF
13	-	TRBJ1-1	-	TRBV12-3/TRBV12-4	CASSLSEDTEAFF
14	-	TRBJ2-7	TRBD1	TRBV5-1	CASSYDRATYEQYF
13	-	TRBJ1-4	-	TRBV2	CASSGQINEKLFF
14	-	TRBJ1-2	-	TRBV27	CASSLSRGGGGYTF
18	-	TRBJ1-5	-	TRBV6-1	CASSEHTGSRYSNQPQHF
15	-	TRBJ1-2	-	TRBV5-4	CASSFLSPNNYGYTF
17	-	TRBJ2-5	TRBD1	TRBV13	CASSPVPGDRDEETQYF
11	-	TRBJ2-3	-	TRBV20-1	CSARTTDTQYF
16	-	TRBJ1-4	TRBD1	TRBV28	CASSPRGPLDNEKLFF
14	-	TRBJ2-3	TRBD2	TRBV19	CASRGTSRPDTQYF
15	-	TRBJ2-7	TRBD1	TRBV3-1/TRBV3-2	CASSPGQGPQWEQYF
15	-	TRBJ2-3	-	TRBV19	CASSISGPGTDTQYF
17	-	TRBJ1-1	-	TRBV7-2	CASSLGGVLAEGTEAFF
16	-	TRBJ1-6	-	TRBV27	CASRRPSGGANSPLHF
15	-	TRBJ1-1	-	TRBV6-5	CASRADPRRNTEAFF
14	-	TRBJ1-6	TRBD1	TRBV6-5	CASSSGQGNSPLHF
13	-	TRBJ2-7	-	TRBV6-6	CASSLVPSYEQYF
14	-	TRBJ2-3	-	TRBV2	CASAGGPSTDTQYF
15	-	TRBJ2-7	TRBD1	TRBV11-2	CASSLMGQGGLEQYF
13	-	TRBJ1-4	TRBD1	TRBV24-1	CATSAGGNEKLFF
12	-	TRBJ1-1	-	TRBV30	CACWKGFTEAFF
13	-	TRBJ1-2	-	TRBV19	CATTPVTDYGYTF
18	-	TRBJ2-3	-	TRBV7-3	CASSLMGGGASVTDTQYF
15	-	TRBJ2-2	TRBD2	TRBV6-2/TRBV6-3	CASSLLAGNTGELFF
15	-	TRBJ1-2	TRBD1	TRBV19	CASSEAAGQVYGYTF
13	once	TRBJ2-7	TRBD1	TRBV4-3	CASSQDLGDREYF
18	-	TRBJ2-7	TRBD2	TRBV4-3	CASSSPSPSRGGCREQYF
15	-	TRBJ2-1	-	TRBV9	CASSVSGDPGNEQFF
13	once	TRBJ1-2	TRBD1	TRBV5-5	CASSLDRVWGYTF
13	-	TRBJ1-2	-	TRBV6-1	CASSEARVYGYTF
16	-	TRBJ1-2	-	TRBV5-6	CASSSSLQSHNYGYTF
13	-	TRBJ1-1	-	TRBV30	CAWRLWGVTEAFF
13	-	TRBJ2-5	TRBD2	TRBV20-1	CSASWGGTETQYF
15	-	TRBJ2-1	TRBD2	TRBV7-7	CASSLGIAGDEEQFF
15	-	TRBJ1-4	-	TRBV19	CASSTPARGNEKLFF
14	-	TRBJ1-3	-	TRBV6-5	CASSHPGQGNTIYF
15	once	TRBJ2-5	TRBD1	TRBV19	CASRGPVGGGETQYF
12	-	TRBJ2-7	-	TRBV5-1	CASSVALDEQYF